Below are 20 T cell receptor beta chains sequenced from a single sample in a study of blood T cell repertoires in COVID-19. The protocol was immunoSEQ multiplex PCR, while the TCRdb copy is restricted to in-frame clones and leaves out a portion. This table has 80,000 to 95,000 clones, roughly 79% appearing once. The sequencing sample was made of peripheral blood. These receptors were obtained from an elderly man with COVID-19, enrolled during active disease.

The J gene is TRBJ2-6, the V gene TRBV3-1 (or the pseudogene TRBV3-2); 8 bases agree with TRBD1. CDR3 length: 17 amino acids. V trimming: 4 bases; J trimming: 0 bases; junction bases outside the gene matches: 5. The germline V gene has CDR1 LGHDT and CDR2 YNNKEL (reference sequence). In DNA, the CDR3 is TGTGCCAGCAGCCCCGGACAGGGTAGCTCTGGGGCCAACGTCCTGACTTTC. Protein product: CASSPGQGSSGANVLTF.

The gene calls are TRBV28 and TRBJ2-5; D is uncertain. This CDR3 region has 13 residues. CDR1 is MDHEN, CDR2 SYDVKM, per germline. V was shortened by 3 bases and J by 1 base, with 6 bases between the two germline ends. CDR3 region: CASSLVSQETQYF. DNA for the CDR3: TGTGCCAGCAGTTTGGTCAGCCAAGAGACCCAGTACTTC.

This clone is labeled medium-sized. The V and J genes are TRBV4-1 and TRBJ2-5; the match to TRBD2 covers 7 bases. CDR3 size: 16 residues. Germline-derived CDR1 and CDR2 are MGHRA and YSYEKL. Trimming removed 3 bases from V and 1 base from J; junction bases left unmatched: 8. CDR3 DNA: TGCGCCAGCAGCCAGTCCCCGGGAGGAAGCCAAGAGACCCAGTACTTC. Translation: CASSQSPGGSQETQYF.

V is TRBV19 and J is TRBJ2-3; D remains ambiguous. CDR1 is LNHDA and CDR2 is SQIVND in the germline V gene (reference sequence). The CDR3 is made up of 14 amino acids. Trimming removed 5 bases at V and 5 bases at J, with 14 bases between. The CDR3 loop is CASSASSYRDTQYF. Here the CDR3 DNA reads TGTGCCAGTAGTGCCTCAAGTTATAGAGATACGCAGTATTTT.

The chain joins TRBV7-2 to TRBJ1-2; weak D call: TRBD1 (5 bases). This CDR3 comprises 15 residues. CDR1 is SGHTA and CDR2 is FQGNSA in the germline V gene. With 3 bases removed from V and 2 bases from J, the gap between germline ends came to 13 bases. The CDR3 is CASSFSRGLNYGYTF. The CDR3 coding sequence is TGTGCCAGCAGCTTCAGTAGGGGCCTCAACTATGGCTACACCTTC.

V and J are TRBV5-1 and TRBJ1-3; a weak D match, TRBD1 (6 bases). The CDR3 has 16 residues. V shed 0 bases and J shed 2 bases, with 12 bases lying between them. Germline values: CDR1 SGHRS, CDR2 YFSETQ. The CDR3: CASSLVGGTTGNTIYF. CDR3 nucleotides: TGCGCCAGCAGCTTGGTAGGGGGTACCACTGGAAACACCATATATTTT.

This rearrangement joins TRBV28 to TRBJ2-7; 9 bases match TRBD1. Trimming took 8 bases from V and 4 from J; bases not matched to a gene: 15. Germline V gene lookup returns CDR1 MDHEN and CDR2 SYDVKM. The length of the CDR3 is 16 residues. The CDR3 is CASGSGTGLIGYEQYF. The CDR3 DNA follows: TGTGCCAGCGGATCCGGGACAGGGTTGATAGGGTACGAGCAGTACTTC.

The chain has TRBV6-5 and TRBJ1-2; D is perhaps TRBD1 (6 bases). Looked up from germline, CDR1 is MNHEY and CDR2 is SVGAGI. V was clipped by 6 bases and J by 4 bases, with 15 bases between them. The CDR3 has 14 amino acids. CDR3 nucleotide sequence: TGTGCCAGCAGGAGCCCACAGGGCCTCTATGGCTACACCTTC. Translated, it gives CASRSPQGLYGYTF.

The CDR3 loop reads CASSELAYEQYF. In DNA form, the CDR3 reads TGTGCCAGCAGTGAGCTAGCCTACGAGCAGTACTTC. This chain links TRBV6-2 or TRBV6-3 with TRBJ2-7, with no clear D. Deletions cut 5 bases from V and 2 bases from J, with 7 bases between. The CDR3 contains 12 residues. Germline V lookup: CDR1 MNHEY, CDR2 SVGEGT.

The chain recombines TRBV6-5 with TRBJ2-1, with 7 positions matching TRBD1. The CDR3 loop spans 13 amino acids. Per the germline V gene, CDR1 is MNHEY and CDR2 is SVGAGI. After removal of 8 bases from V and 2 bases from J, the junction contained 3 bases not matched to a gene. The CDR3 protein is CASRTGAYNEQFF. Written as DNA, the CDR3 is TGTGCCAGCCGGACAGGCGCCTACAATGAGCAGTTCTTC.

The chain is built from TRBV30 and TRBJ1-2; D is uncertain. V was shortened by 0 bases and J by 3 bases, with 26 bases between the two germline ends. The CDR3 covers 19 residues. Germline CDR1 is GTSNPN and CDR2 is SVGIG (reference sequence). CDR3 sequence reads: CAWSVKVSRVRLEDYGYTF. The CDR3 nucleotides read TGTGCCTGGAGTGTCAAGGTCTCTCGCGTCAGGTTGGAGGACTATGGCTACACCTTC.

In this sample, this clone turned up once. The chain uses TRBV4-3 and TRBJ2-1, with 11 bases identical to TRBD2. The CDR3 totals 16 residues. Looked up from germline, CDR1 is LGHNA and CDR2 is YSLEER. The ends lost 0 bases at V and 7 bases at J; junction bases unmatched: 5. CDR3 amino acids: CASSQDLGLAVNEQFF. The CDR3 coding sequence is TGCGCCAGCAGCCAAGATTTGGGACTAGCGGTTAATGAGCAGTTCTTC.

The rearrangement links TRBV10-3 to TRBJ2-5; 9 bases align to TRBD2. This CDR3 spans 17 amino acids. Germline V lookup: CDR1 ENHRY, CDR2 SYGVKD. Losses at the gene ends were 4 bases for V and 4 bases for J; bases not matched to a gene: 13. The CDR3, as DNA: TGTGCCATCAGTGGTATCCTCGCGGGGGGGCCGGGAGAGACCCAGTACTTC. Translated: CAISGILAGGPGETQYF.

The V gene is TRBV21-1, the J gene TRBJ1-1; the table's D call TRBD1 went unverified against the DNA. TRBV21-1 has pseudogene status. The CDR3 has 17 residues. CDR3: CASSHDSVDNMNTEAFF. Written as DNA, the CDR3 is TGTGCCAGCAGCCATGACAGCGTTGACAACATGAACACTGAAGCTTTCTTT.

This chain connects TRBV7-2 to TRBJ2-7; 8 bases align to TRBD2. Per the germline V gene, CDR1 is SGHTA and CDR2 is FQGNSA. CDR3 length equals 14 residues. J was trimmed by 1 base and V by 2 bases; bases with no gene match: 1. The CDR3 region has the DNA TGTGCCAGCAGCTTAACGGGGGGGTCCTACGAGCAGTACTTC. Translation gives CASSLTGGSYEQYF.

The chain couples TRBV9 to TRBJ2-4, with 7 positions matching TRBD1. This CDR3 has 14 residues. The germline V gene has CDR1 SGDLS and CDR2 YYNGEE. V trimming: 4 bases; J trimming: 5 bases; junction bases outside the gene matches: 6. CDR3 bases: TGTGCCAGCAGCACGGGACAGAGCCAAAACATTCAGTACTTC. Its protein product is CASSTGQSQNIQYF. The complete variable domain, with remaining parts taken from reference TRBV9 and TRBJ2-4, reads DSGVTQTPKHLITATGQRVTLRCSPRSGDLSVYWYQQSLDQGLQFLIQYYNGEERAKGNILERFSAQQFPDLHSELNLSSLELGDSALYFCASSTGQSQNIQYFGAGTRLSVL.

This rearrangement joins TRBV19 to TRBJ2-1; 9 bases fit TRBD1. Germline assignment: CDR1 LNHDA and CDR2 SQIVND (reference sequence). J lost 7 bases, V lost 5 bases, and 12 bases had no gene match. The CDR3 has 16 residues. This chain's CDR3 is CASSPSGTGNKNEQFF. CDR3 nucleotides: TGTGCCAGTAGTCCATCCGGGACAGGGAATAAAAATGAGCAGTTCTTC.

The chain joins TRBV2 to TRBJ1-5; D not resolved. The germline V gene encodes CDR1 SNHLY and CDR2 FYNNEI. V lost 6 bases to trimming and J lost 2 bases, with 8 bases between them. This CDR3 has 13 amino acids. CDR3 sequence: CASRVGGNQPQHF. In nucleotides, the CDR3 is TGTGCCAGCAGGGTAGGAGGCAATCAGCCCCAGCATTTT.

This clone was found many times. V usage is TRBV27 and J usage is TRBJ1-3; tentative D call: TRBD1 (5 bases). The CDR3 runs 15 residues. Trimming shortened V by 0 bases and J by 4 bases, and 10 bases separated the two germline ends. Germline V gene data show CDR1 as MNHEY and CDR2 as SMNVEV (reference sequence). CDR3 region: CASSLSAGLGNTIYF. DNA of the CDR3: TGTGCCAGCAGTTTATCGGCAGGGCTGGGAAACACCATATATTTT.

The V gene is TRBV7-9, the J gene TRBJ1-1, with TRBD1 identical over 7 bases. The CDR3 extends over 14 amino acids. V lost 5 bases, J lost 4 bases, and 7 bases stayed unmatched. CDR1 is SEHNR, CDR2 FQNEAQ, per germline (reference sequence). CDR3 coding DNA: TGTGCCAGCAGCCCAAGGGGGCGACTCACTGAAGCTTTCTTT. The encoded protein is CASSPRGRLTEAFF.